Listed below are T cell receptor beta chains from one sample, sequenced in a study of graft-versus-host responses after intestinal transplantation. Here immunoSEQ multiplex PCR was the method, and the copy in TCRdb shows in-frame clones only, minus some. The table includes tens of thousands of clones, more than 80% detected once. The starting material was PBMCs, obtained 662 days after intestinal transplant. The receptors derive from a human patient who received an intestinal transplant, so some T cells may come from the graft donor. The CDR3 runs from the conserved cysteine through the conserved F or W. D genes are given only for firm matches. A row's size may be missing; if present it is once, few, many or a size class.

V gene	clone size	D gene	J gene	CDR3 DNA	CDR3 protein
TRBV5-4	-	-	TRBJ1-2	TGTGCCAGCAGCTCCCCGCAGGGAGGAACGCGTGGCTACACCTTC	CASSSPQGGTRGYTF
TRBV11-2	-	-	TRBJ1-6	TGTGCCAGCAGTCAACATCCTGCCGGGGCGGCTAATTCACCCCTCCACTTT	CASSQHPAGAANSPLHF
TRBV5-3	-	-	TRBJ1-5	TGTGCCAGCAGCCAGGACAGCGGACAGCCCCAGCATTTT	CASSQDSGQPQHF
TRBV13	-	TRBD2	TRBJ2-2	TGTGCCAGCAGCTTAGACTTGACCGGGGGGGCGAACACCGGGGAGCTGTTTTTT	CASSLDLTGGANTGELFF
TRBV2	-	TRBD2	TRBJ2-3	TGTGCCAGCAGTGGGAGCGGGGGGCCGACAGATACGCAGTATTTT	CASSGSGGPTDTQYF
TRBV18	-	-	TRBJ1-3	TGTGCCAGCTCACCAGACCAAAGGACTGGAAACACCATATATTTT	CASSPDQRTGNTIYF
TRBV14	once	-	TRBJ2-1	TGTGCCAGCAGCCAAGATTCTTCGGTCAGGGTTGAGCAGTTCTTC	CASSQDSSVRVEQFF
TRBV7-6	-	-	TRBJ2-3	TGTGCCAGCAGCCCCACCGAGGGCACAGATACGCAGTATTTT	CASSPTEGTDTQYF
TRBV2	-	-	TRBJ2-5	TGTGCCAGCAGTTACAGTGGGGAGACCCAGTACTTC	CASSYSGETQYF
TRBV6-5	-	-	TRBJ2-7	TGTGCCAGCAGTTACTCCGGGACGGACTACGAGCAGTACTTC	CASSYSGTDYEQYF
TRBV6-1	-	-	TRBJ2-7	TGTGCCAGCAGCGATAGTCTAGGCTCCTACGAGCAGTACTTC	CASSDSLGSYEQYF
TRBV6-5	-	-	TRBJ1-5	TGTGCCAGCGGGCCGTCGAGGGGCGGGAATCAGCCCCAGCATTTT	CASGPSRGGNQPQHF
TRBV29-1	-	-	TRBJ2-3	TGCAGCGTTAAGGTACAGCTAAGCACAGATACGCAGTATTTT	CSVKVQLSTDTQYF
TRBV7-2	once	TRBD2	TRBJ2-1	TGTGCCAGCAACCGGCGGCTAGCGGGGGGGGATGAGCAGTTCTTC	CASNRRLAGGDEQFF
TRBV5-1	-	-	TRBJ2-1	TGCGCCAGCAGCCCTTATCGCGGGGGCGATACCTACAATGAGCAGTTCTTC	CASSPYRGGDTYNEQFF
TRBV4-1	-	-	TRBJ1-2	TGCGCCAGCAGCCTCCCAGGGAGCTATGGCTACACCTTC	CASSLPGSYGYTF
TRBV13	-	-	TRBJ2-7	TGTGCCAGCAGCTTAAGGCCAACGGAGCAGTACTTC	CASSLRPTEQYF
TRBV19	-	TRBD1	TRBJ1-4	TGTGCCAGTAGTATAGAAGGGGGCGGACGTGAGAAACTGTTTTTT	CASSIEGGGREKLFF
TRBV4-1	-	-	TRBJ2-5	TGCGCCAGCAGCCAAGTCTCTTCGGGGCAAGAGACCCAGTACTTC	CASSQVSSGQETQYF
TRBV18	-	-	TRBJ2-7	TGTGCCAGCTCACCACCTGCTAGCCGCTACGAGCAGTACTTC	CASSPPASRYEQYF
TRBV19	-	-	TRBJ1-5	TGTGCCAGTAGTTTTCGACGGTTCAATCAGCCCCAGCATTTT	CASSFRRFNQPQHF
TRBV18	once	-	TRBJ1-4	TGTGCCAGCTCACAAGGGACGAATGAAAAACTGTTTTTT	CASSQGTNEKLFF